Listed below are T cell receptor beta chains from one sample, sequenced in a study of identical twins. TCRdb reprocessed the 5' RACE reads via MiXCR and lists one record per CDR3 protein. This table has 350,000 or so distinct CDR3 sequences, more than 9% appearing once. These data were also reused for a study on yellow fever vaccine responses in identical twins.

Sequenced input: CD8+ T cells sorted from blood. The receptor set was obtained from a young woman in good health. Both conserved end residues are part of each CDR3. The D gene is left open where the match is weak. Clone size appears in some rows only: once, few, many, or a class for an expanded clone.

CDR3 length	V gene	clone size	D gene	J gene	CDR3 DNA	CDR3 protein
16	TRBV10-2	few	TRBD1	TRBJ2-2	TGCGCCAGCAGTGGGTACCCAGACAGGGTCCCCGGGGAGCTGTTTTTT	CASSGYPDRVPGELFF
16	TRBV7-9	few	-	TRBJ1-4	TGTGCCAGCAGCTTGGGCCCCGGTGGATTTAATGAAAAACTGTTTTTT	CASSLGPGGFNEKLFF
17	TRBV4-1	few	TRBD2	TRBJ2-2	TGCGCCAGCAGCCAAGATCGGGCGGGAGGGAACACCGGGGAGCTGTTTTTT	CASSQDRAGGNTGELFF
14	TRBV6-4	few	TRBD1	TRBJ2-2	TGTGCCAGCAGCAGGACAGGGGACGCCGGGGAGCTGTTTTTT	CASSRTGDAGELFF
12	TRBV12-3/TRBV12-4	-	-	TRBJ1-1	TGTGCCAGCAGCCCCAACCGAATCCAAGCTTTCTTT	CASSPNRIQAFF
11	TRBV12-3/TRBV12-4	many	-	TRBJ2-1	TGTGCCAGCAGGGCCGCGAATGAGCAGTTCTTC	CASRAANEQFF
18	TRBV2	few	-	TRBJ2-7	TGTGCCAGCAACAACTCACCCCAGATCAGGAGGGAGTGGTACGAGCAGTACTTC	CASNNSPQIRREWYEQYF
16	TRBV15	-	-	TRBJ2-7	TGTGCCACCAGCAGAGATTGGCAGGAGAGCTCCTACGAGCAGTACTTC	CATSRDWQESSYEQYF
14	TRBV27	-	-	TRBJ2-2	TGTGCCAGCAGTTTCACAGCGAACACCGGGGAGCTGTTTTTT	CASSFTANTGELFF
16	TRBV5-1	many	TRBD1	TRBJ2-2	TGCGCCAGCAGCCCGGGGGACAGGGGCAGCACCGGGGAGCTGTTTTTT	CASSPGDRGSTGELFF
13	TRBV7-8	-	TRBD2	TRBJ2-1	TGTGCCAGCAGCCCGGGACTAGACAATGAGCAGTTCTTC	CASSPGLDNEQFF
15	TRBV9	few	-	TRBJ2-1	TGTGCCAGCAGCGTAGACCGGGGGATAGGAAATGAGCAGTTCTTC	CASSVDRGIGNEQFF
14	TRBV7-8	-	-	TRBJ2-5	TGTGCCAGCAGCTTAGTTGCCACCCAAGAGACCCAGTACTTC	CASSLVATQETQYF